The 15 T cell receptor beta chains below were found in one sample sequenced in a study of OX40 agonist ivuxolimab in advanced cancers. Some clones are missing from TCRdb's copy, which holds only in-frame ones; the method was immunoSEQ multiplex PCR. The profile shows some 97,000 clones, around 90% of them singletons. The source was CD4+ or CD8+ T cells sorted from blood, collected in a trial of the OX40 agonist ivuxolimab. Receptors were obtained from an adult with an advanced solid tumor such as melanoma, head and neck, liver or kidney cancer.

The gene calls are TRBV5-1 and TRBJ1-4; 10 nucleotides line up with TRBD1. The junction had 5 bases not matched to a gene; V was cut back by 1 base and J by 8 bases. CDR1 SGHRS and CDR2 YFSETQ come from the germline V gene. This CDR3 contains 15 residues. CDR3 loop: CASSLRDRGREKLFF. CDR3 sequence (DNA): TGCGCCAGCAGCTTGCGGGACAGGGGAAGGGAAAAACTGTTTTTT.

The V call is TRBV5-6, the J call TRBJ1-5, with 7 bases identical to TRBD1. This CDR3 has 15 amino acids. Losses at the gene ends were 2 bases for V and 4 bases for J; bases not matched to a gene: 6. CDR1 is SGHDT, CDR2 YYEEEE, per germline. CDR3 loop: CASSFTGTANQPQHF. As DNA, the CDR3 is TGTGCCAGCAGCTTCACCGGGACAGCTAATCAGCCCCAGCATTTT.

CDR3: CASSLIRDTQYF. For the CDR3, the DNA is TGTGCCAGCAGCTTAATCAGAGATACGCAGTATTTT. The gene calls are TRBV7-2 and TRBJ2-3; D is unclear. V was cut by 2 bases and J by 5 bases, with 5 bases left in between. CDR3 length equals 12 residues. The germline V gene encodes CDR1 SGHTA and CDR2 FQGNSA.

The chain couples TRBV30 to TRBJ2-2, with a weak D call TRBD2 (5 bases). Germline CDR1 and CDR2: GTSNPN and SVGIG (reference sequence). The CDR3 runs 14 residues. Deletions cut 8 bases from V and 4 bases from J, with 17 bases between. This chain's CDR3 is CAARSGGGTGELFF. In DNA form, the CDR3 reads TGTGCCGCCAGGTCCGGCGGAGGCACCGGGGAGCTGTTTTTT.

J is TRBJ1-2 and V is TRBV5-5; perhaps TRBD1 as D (5 bases). The CDR3 covers 14 residues. The germline V gene encodes CDR1 SGHKS and CDR2 YYEKEE (reference sequence). Trimming cost V 4 bases and J 3 bases, with 13 bases left between them. The CDR3 DNA sequence: TGTGCCAGCAGCCTGACTGGGACGGACTATGGCTACACCTTC. Translating it yields CASSLTGTDYGYTF.

This CDR3 is CASSPSEANTDTQYF. The CDR3 DNA reads as TGTGCCAGCAGCCCCTCTGAGGCGAACACAGATACGCAGTATTTT. This rearrangement joins TRBV7-2 to TRBJ2-3; unclear D gene. The CDR3 has 15 residues. CDR1 is SGHTA, CDR2 FQGNSA, per germline. V was cut by 5 bases and J by 2 bases, with 14 bases left in between.

The V gene is TRBV18, the J gene TRBJ2-5; D might be TRBD1 (5 bases). The CDR3 totals 14 residues. Germline CDR1 and CDR2: KGHSH and LQKENI. Between the trimmed V and J ends, which lost 4 bases and 5 bases, there was a span of 14 bases. CDR3 protein: CASSLSGPRETQYF. The CDR3, as DNA: TGTGCCAGCTCACTCTCAGGGCCACGCGAGACCCAGTACTTC.

The chain joins TRBV30 to TRBJ1-1; D is uncertain. Trimming removed 5 bases from V and 6 bases from J, with 19 bases in between. This CDR3 has 14 residues. CDR1 is GTSNPN, CDR2 SVGIG, per germline (reference sequence). In nucleotides, the CDR3 is TGTGCCTGGGCGCTAGGAGGGAAAAGGTCTGAAGCTTTCTTT. It is translated as CAWALGGKRSEAFF.

This sequence joins TRBV5-1 and TRBJ2-7; 7 bases align to TRBD2. The CDR3 has 15 residues. V trimming: 2 bases; J trimming: 2 bases; junction bases outside the gene matches: 7. CDR1 is SGHRS, CDR2 YFSETQ, per germline. The CDR3: CASSLRLAVPYEQYF. The CDR3 DNA follows: TGCGCCAGCAGCTTACGACTAGCTGTGCCCTACGAGCAGTACTTC.

This chain connects TRBV6-6 to TRBJ2-7; no definite D call. CDR3 length: 14 amino acids. V lost 2 bases, J lost 2 bases, and 10 bases lay in between. Germline CDR1 reads MNHNY; CDR2 reads SVGAGI (reference sequence). CDR3 residues: CASSYTATTYEQYF. In DNA form, the CDR3 reads TGTGCCAGCAGTTACACCGCCACCACCTACGAGCAGTACTTC.

CDR3 in amino acids: CASSLDPQGAGNTIYF. Here the CDR3 DNA reads TGCGCCAGCAGCTTGGACCCACAGGGGGCGGGAAACACCATATATTTT. The chain employs TRBV5-1 and TRBJ1-3; 9 bases fit TRBD1. The CDR3 is 16 amino acids. Germline lookup yields CDR1 SGHRS and CDR2 YFSETQ. Losses at the gene ends were 0 bases for V and 4 bases for J; bases not matched to a gene: 5.

V and J are TRBV4-2 and TRBJ2-3, with D uncertain. Germline V gene data show CDR1 as LGHNA and CDR2 as YNFKEQ. The length of the CDR3 is 15 residues. V lost 5 bases, J lost 2 bases, and 14 bases lay in between. In DNA form, the CDR3 reads TGTGCCAGCAGCTCGGGCCACGTCTCCACAGATACGCAGTATTTT. This encodes CASSSGHVSTDTQYF.

The rearrangement uses TRBV7-3 and TRBJ1-1; 7 bases agree with TRBD1. From germline, CDR1 is SGHTA and CDR2 FQGTGA. There are 13 residues in the CDR3. The V segment lost 3 bases and the J segment 5 bases; nucleotides outside the gene matches: 3. The CDR3 region has the DNA TGTGCCAGCAGCTTCACAGGGGTGACTGAAGCTTTCTTT. This translates into CASSFTGVTEAFF. Full variable domain (missing parts from reference TRBV7-3 and TRBJ1-1): GAGVSQTPSNKVTEKGKYVELRCDPISGHTALYWYRQSLGQGPEFLIYFQGTGAADDSGLPNDRFFAVRPEGSVSTLKIQRTERGDSAVYLCASSFTGVTEAFFGQGTRLTVV.

The chain is built from TRBV4-3 and TRBJ1-4; 8 nucleotides line up with TRBD1. J was trimmed by 1 base and V by 1 base; bases with no gene match: 5. The CDR3 contains 17 residues. The germline gives CDR1 LGHNA, CDR2 YSLEER. This CDR3 reads CASSQAGTGLTNEKLFF. CDR3 in DNA: TGCGCCAGCAGCCAAGCAGGGACAGGCTTAACTAATGAAAAACTGTTTTTT.

The chain joins TRBV19 to TRBJ2-3; a possible D gene is TRBD2 (5 bases). CDR3 size: 14 residues. Germline V lookup: CDR1 LNHDA, CDR2 SQIVND (reference sequence). The V end lost 0 bases, the J end lost 5 bases, and 9 bases lay between the germline ends. CDR3 bases: TGTGCCAGTAGTATAGATTGGGCGGGAGATACGCAGTATTTT. This sequence encodes CASSIDWAGDTQYF.